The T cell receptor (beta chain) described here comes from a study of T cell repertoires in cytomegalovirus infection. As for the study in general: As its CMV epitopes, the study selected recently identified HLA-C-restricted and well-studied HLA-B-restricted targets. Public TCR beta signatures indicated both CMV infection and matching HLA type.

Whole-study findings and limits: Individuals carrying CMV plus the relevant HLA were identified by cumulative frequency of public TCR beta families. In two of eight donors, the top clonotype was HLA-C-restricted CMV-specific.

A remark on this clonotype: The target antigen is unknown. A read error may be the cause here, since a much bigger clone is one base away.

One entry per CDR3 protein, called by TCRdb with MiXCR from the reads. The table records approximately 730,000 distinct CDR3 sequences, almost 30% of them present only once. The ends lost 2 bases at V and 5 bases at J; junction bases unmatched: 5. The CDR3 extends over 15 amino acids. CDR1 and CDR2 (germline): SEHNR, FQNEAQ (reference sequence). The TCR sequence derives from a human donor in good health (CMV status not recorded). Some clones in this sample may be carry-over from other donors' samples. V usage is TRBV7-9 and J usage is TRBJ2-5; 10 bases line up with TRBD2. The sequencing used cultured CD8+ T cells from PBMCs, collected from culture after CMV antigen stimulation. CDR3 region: CASSLPGLARETQYF. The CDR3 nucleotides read TGTGCCAGCAGCTTACCGGGACTAGCGAGGGAGACCCAGTACTTC.